Below, one T cell receptor beta chain is given with its context. Its target is unknown. The sample originates from a study of T-cell memory formation after mild COVID-19. Study in general: The TCR clusters were mostly specific to one donor. Study-wide points: Largely, contracting CD4+ clones fell within CM and EM, and contracting CD8+ clones within EMRA. Clones that shrank (day 15 to 85) were balanced CD4/CD8, whereas later expanders leaned CD4+.

Amplification by 5'RACE using constant-segment primers produced TCR alpha and TCR beta cDNA libraries that carried sample barcodes and UMIs. Each CDR3 protein gets one entry after TCRdb re-called the 5' RACE reads with MiXCR. The repertoire holds fewer than 550,000 distinct CDR3 sequences, with over 15% as singletons. Material for sequencing was PBMCs or a T cell subset sorted from them (not recorded which). The TCR comes from an adult woman who had mild COVID-19 (a few samples of this study predate the infection). Cell type and time point are not known.

The CDR3 DNA is TGCAGTGCCGAGGCGGGGGGCGAGGGCTACTATGGCTACACCTTC. Translation gives CSAEAGGEGYYGYTF. The rearrangement links TRBV20-1 to TRBJ1-2; perhaps TRBD1 as D (6 bases). V dropped 6 bases and J dropped 3 bases, with 20 bases sitting between them. CDR1 and CDR2 (germline): DFQATT, SNEGSKA (reference sequence). This CDR3 contains 15 residues.